This entry lists 31 T cell receptor beta chains sequenced from one sample in a study of cytomegalovirus exposure and HLA in healthy donors. The PCR used 60 Vbeta and 13 Jbeta primers. Using immunoSEQ multiplex PCR, the repertoire was profiled, and TCRdb retains in-frame clones only, with some absent. This sample has 250,000 or so clones, with roughly 91% found just once. Specimen: PBMCs. These TCRs come from a girl aged 2 to 9 in good health and CMV-seronegative.

With respect to this clone: The junction does not match germline at one end; this may be a read error. This chain joins TRBV13 and TRBJ2-3, with TRBD2 matching 8 bases. The CDR3 is 16 residues long. CDR1 is PRHDT, CDR2 FYEKMQ, per germline (reference sequence). CDR3 sequence (DNA): TGTGCCAGCAGCTTCCAACCGGGACTAGGATCAGATACGCGGTATTTT. This encodes CASSFQPGLGSDTRYF.

The rearrangement joins TRBV12-5 to TRBJ1-1; no reliable D call. Trimming took off 2 bases at V and 4 bases at J, with 8 bases between the two ends. The CDR3 totals 13 residues. Per the germline V gene, CDR1 is LGHNT and CDR2 is FRNRAP. CDR3 protein: CASGLSRSTEAFF. The CDR3 DNA reads TGTGCTAGTGGTTTGTCCCGCAGCACTGAAGCTTTCTTT.

The chain carries TRBV15 and TRBJ1-1; no firm D call. Germline loops: CDR1 LNHNV, CDR2 YYDKDF (reference sequence). Trimming removed 0 bases at V and 13 bases at J, with 21 bases between. This CDR3 has 15 residues. Here the CDR3 DNA reads TGTGCCACCAGCAGAGATCACCCCAGTGAGGTTGGGTTTTTCTTT. Protein product: CATSRDHPSEVGFFF.

The rearrangement joins TRBV5-1 to TRBJ2-7; D is uncertain. The CDR3 is made up of 12 amino acids. Germline V gives CDR1 SGHRS, CDR2 YFSETQ. The V and J ends lost 3 bases and 2 bases respectively, with 6 bases between them. The CDR3: CASSSSPYEQYF. The DNA of the CDR3 is TGCGCCAGCAGCTCCTCTCCCTACGAGCAGTACTTC.

CDR3 DNA sequence: TGCAGTGCGGGCCTCCGAGAGACCCAGTACTTC. Translated, it gives CSAGLRETQYF. The chain uses TRBV20-1 and TRBJ2-5; D not resolved. This CDR3 is 11 amino acids long. V shed 6 bases and J shed 4 bases, with 9 bases lying between them. Germline lookup yields CDR1 DFQATT and CDR2 SNEGSKA (reference sequence).

The chain carries TRBV5-1 and TRBJ2-7; D might be TRBD2 (7 bases). The CDR3 is made up of 14 amino acids. V dropped 3 bases and J dropped 2 bases, with 12 bases sitting between them. Germline lookup yields CDR1 SGHRS and CDR2 YFSETQ. The CDR3 DNA sequence: TGCGCCAGCAGCTCGGGGGGCCAACCCTACGAGCAGTACTTC. Translating gives CASSSGGQPYEQYF. The variable domain in full, completed from reference TRBV5-1 and TRBJ2-7, reads KAGVTQTPRYLIKTRGQQVTLSCSPISGHRSVSWYQQTPGQGLQFLFEYFSETQRNKGNFPGRFSGRQFSNSRSEMNVSTLELGDSALYLCASSSGGQPYEQYFGPGTRLTVT.

The rearrangement links TRBV6-6 to TRBJ2-7; D possibly corresponds to TRBD2 (6 bases). The germline V gene has CDR1 MNHNY and CDR2 SVGAGI (reference sequence). The CDR3 extends over 14 amino acids. Trimming left V 2 bases short and J 7 bases short, with 15 bases between. The CDR3 region has the DNA TGTGCCAGCAGTTACCAAGGGATCGCGGGGGAGCAGTACTTC. It yields the protein CASSYQGIAGEQYF.

The CDR3 here is CASSLGASGSNEQFF. The CDR3 nucleotides are TGTGCCAGCAGCTTGGGAGCTAGCGGGAGTAATGAGCAGTTCTTC. The chain carries TRBV11-3 and TRBJ2-1; 10 bases are a match to TRBD2. The J segment lost 7 bases and the V segment lost 3 bases, leaving 6 bases of the junction unmatched. CDR3 length: 15 residues. Germline assignment: CDR1 SGHNT and CDR2 YENEEA.

This rearrangement joins TRBV6-6 to TRBJ1-2; 8 bases are shared with TRBD1. This CDR3 is 12 amino acids long. The trim removed 5 bases at V and 14 bases at J, leaving 10 bases unmatched. Germline V gene lookup returns CDR1 MNHNY and CDR2 SVGAGI (reference sequence). In DNA, the CDR3 is TGTGCCAGCAGTCTAGCGGACAGGGCACATACCTTC. Encoded protein: CASSLADRAHTF.

The rearrangement joins TRBV5-1 to TRBJ1-1; tentatively, D is TRBD1 (5 bases). Germline V CDR1 and CDR2: SGHRS, YFSETQ. V lost 6 bases to trimming and J lost 5 bases, with 14 bases between them. CDR3 length: 13 residues. The CDR3 loop is CASTRAGGTEAFF. The CDR3 DNA reads as TGCGCCAGCACACGGGCGGGGGGGACTGAAGCTTTCTTT.

The chain links TRBV5-1 to TRBJ1-5, with TRBD1 identical over 9 bases. V lost 4 bases to trimming and J lost 0 bases; unmatched junction nucleotides: 5. The length of the CDR3 is 16 residues. CDR1 and CDR2 (germline): SGHRS, YFSETQ. The CDR3 sequence is CASSPTGGSSNQPQHF. Written as DNA, the CDR3 is TGCGCCAGCAGCCCAACAGGGGGCTCTAGCAATCAGCCCCAGCATTTT.

The J gene is TRBJ2-1, the V gene TRBV7-9; possibly TRBD2 for D (6 bases). The CDR3 is 17 amino acids. Germline V lookup: CDR1 SEHNR, CDR2 FQNEAQ (reference sequence). The ends were cut back, 5 bases at V and 0 bases at J, with 17 bases in the middle. CDR3 region: CASSTSPVARSYNEQFF. CDR3 bases: TGTGCCAGCAGCACTAGCCCGGTCGCGCGCTCCTACAATGAGCAGTTCTTC.

This sequence joins TRBV21-1 and TRBJ2-7; the D call in the table, TRBD1, was not verified against the DNA. TRBV21-1 has pseudogene status. The CDR3 extends over 15 amino acids. The DNA for the CDR3 is TGTGCCAGCAGCAAAGAGAGAGACAGGGGCTACGAGCAGTACTTC. Protein: CASSKERDRGYEQYF.

CDR3 DNA: TGCGCCAGCAGCCAATACAGGGAACATGCTGGGGCTTTCTTT. Protein product: CASSQYREHAGAFF. The chain carries TRBV4-1 and TRBJ1-1; tentative D call: TRBD1 (6 bases). Germline assignment: CDR1 MGHRA and CDR2 YSYEKL. V lost 2 bases to trimming and J lost 11 bases, with 18 bases between them. This CDR3 comprises 14 residues.

The CDR3 sequence is CASSSRGLAEETQYF. DNA for the CDR3: TGTGCCAGCAGCTCCCGGGGACTAGCGGAAGAGACCCAGTACTTC. This chain uses TRBV7-7 with TRBJ2-5; 11 positions match TRBD2. Germline CDR1 SSHAT, CDR2 FNYEAQ (reference sequence). Trimming cost V 4 bases and J 3 bases; bases outside gene matches: 4. This CDR3 has 15 amino acids.

This chain uses TRBV6-6 with TRBJ1-1, with 9 nucleotides matching TRBD1. V was pared by 5 bases and J by 1 base, with 5 bases of the junction left unmatched. The length of the CDR3 is 15 residues. CDR1 and CDR2 from the germline V gene are MNHNY and SVGAGI (reference sequence). CDR3 sequence (DNA): TGTGCCAGCAGTAAACCGGGACAGGGGAACACTGAAGCTTTCTTT. Its protein product is CASSKPGQGNTEAFF.

The chain carries TRBV30 and TRBJ2-1; TRBD2 aligns across 7 bases. CDR3 length equals 13 residues. J gave up 4 bases and V 5 bases, and 5 bases lay outside the gene matches. Per germline, CDR1 GTSNPN and CDR2 SVGIG (reference sequence). CDR3 in amino acids: CAWGGDHYNEQFF. CDR3 sequence (DNA): TGTGCCTGGGGGGGGGACCATTACAATGAGCAGTTCTTC.

This rearrangement joins TRBV13 to TRBJ2-4; 11 positions agree with TRBD1. CDR3 size: 16 residues. Losses at the gene ends were 5 bases for V and 0 bases for J; bases not matched to a gene: 3. Germline V gives CDR1 PRHDT, CDR2 FYEKMQ (reference sequence). CDR3 sequence reads: CASSRDRGAAKNIQYF. Here the CDR3 DNA reads TGTGCCAGCAGCAGGGACAGGGGGGCAGCCAAAAACATTCAGTACTTC.

The chain joins TRBV29-1 to TRBJ2-3, with D possibly matching TRBD2 (6 bases). The germline V gene encodes CDR1 SQVTM and CDR2 ANQGSEA. The CDR3 is 14 residues long. V was shortened by 3 bases and J by 1 base, with 11 bases between the two germline ends. The DNA for the CDR3 is TGCAGCGTTGAGTGGGGCGGGGGCACAGATACGCAGTATTTT. Its protein product is CSVEWGGGTDTQYF.

CDR3 protein: CASSQVQVDTEAFF. The CDR3 region has the DNA TGTGCCAGCTCACAGGTCCAGGTGGACACTGAAGCTTTCTTT. The chain couples TRBV18 to TRBJ1-1, with D uncertain. Germline V gene data show CDR1 as KGHSH and CDR2 as LQKENI. The CDR3 length is 14 residues. The V and J ends lost 4 bases and 3 bases respectively, with 12 bases between them.

This rearrangement joins TRBV19 to TRBJ1-1; the D is unclear. Germline CDR1 and CDR2: LNHDA and SQIVND (reference sequence). Trimming took 0 bases from V and 0 from J, leaving 23 bases between them. CDR3 length: 20 amino acids. Here the CDR3 DNA reads TGTGCCAGTAGTATAGATGGGTTCCGGCGGGCACTTCTAATGAACACTGAAGCTTTCTTT. Encoded protein: CASSIDGFRRALLMNTEAFF.

The chain is built from TRBV25-1 and TRBJ2-7, with 8 bases lining up with TRBD1. V was pared by 1 base and J by 7 bases, with 6 bases of the junction left unmatched. Germline CDR1 is MGHDK and CDR2 is SYGVNS. This CDR3 region has 14 residues. The CDR3 DNA reads TGTGCCAGCAGTGAATGGGCAGGGGGCGCTGAGCAGTACTTC. Encoded protein: CASSEWAGGAEQYF.

This clone is a singleton in its sample. V is TRBV19 and J is TRBJ1-2; tentatively, D is TRBD1 (5 bases). The CDR3 has 15 amino acids. V dropped 7 bases and J dropped 0 bases, with 15 bases sitting between them. Germline V gene data show CDR1 as LNHDA and CDR2 as SQIVND (reference sequence). CDR3 sequence: CASINGGGANYGYTF. For the CDR3, the DNA is TGTGCCAGTATTAATGGCGGGGGAGCTAACTATGGCTACACCTTC.

The CDR3 reads CASSHETGMEETQYF. The CDR3 DNA is TGTGCCAGCTCGCATGAGACAGGGATGGAAGAGACCCAGTACTTC. The chain joins TRBV18 to TRBJ2-5, with TRBD1 matching 7 bases. Trimming cost V 6 bases and J 3 bases; bases outside gene matches: 10. Germline V lookup: CDR1 KGHSH, CDR2 LQKENI. This CDR3 is built from 15 residues.

For this clone: The sample has other DNA sequences that encode this CDR3 too. J is TRBJ1-1 and V is TRBV7-9; D gene ambiguous. The CDR3 is made up of 13 amino acids. Germline values: CDR1 SEHNR, CDR2 FQNEAQ (reference sequence). V lost 2 bases and J lost 2, with 6 bases in between. CDR3: CASSLRENTEAFF. CDR3 nucleotides: TGTGCCAGCAGCTTACGCGAAAACACTGAAGCTTTCTTT.

This chain links TRBV6-5 with TRBJ2-7; 10 bases match TRBD2. CDR3 length: 15 amino acids. CDR1 is MNHEY, CDR2 SVGAGI, per germline. The V and J ends lost 4 bases and 2 bases, in that order; junction bases with no gene match: 5. CDR3 nucleotide sequence: TGTGCCAGCAGTTCCCCTAGCGGGGGTACCTACGAGCAGTACTTC. This gives the protein CASSSPSGGTYEQYF.

CDR3 coding DNA: TGTGCCAGCAGCTCCCGACTAGATGAGAGCACAGATACGCAGTATTTT. The encoded protein is CASSSRLDESTDTQYF. The chain carries TRBV13 and TRBJ2-3; a weak D match, TRBD2 (6 bases). The CDR3 has 16 residues. Germline V gene data show CDR1 as PRHDT and CDR2 as FYEKMQ (reference sequence). Trimming removed 4 bases from V and 0 bases from J, with 14 bases in between.

This chain uses TRBV15 with TRBJ1-5; D is unresolved. V was shortened by 5 bases and J by 5 bases, with 16 bases between the two germline ends. This CDR3 spans 15 amino acids. The germline gives CDR1 LNHNV, CDR2 YYDKDF (reference sequence). CDR3: CATSPLGPIHQPQHF. CDR3 bases: TGTGCCACCAGCCCACTAGGGCCAATTCATCAGCCCCAGCATTTT.

The CDR3 sequence: CASSLEQGAIVETQYF. CDR3 DNA sequence: TGTGCCAGCAGTTTAGAACAGGGGGCTATCGTAGAGACCCAGTACTTC. V usage is TRBV28 and J usage is TRBJ2-5, with TRBD1 matching over 9 bases. This CDR3 spans 16 amino acids. Germline CDR1 is MDHEN and CDR2 is SYDVKM. After removal of 2 bases from V and 4 bases from J, the junction contained 8 bases not matched to a gene. Together with reference TRBV28 and TRBJ2-5, the CDR3 gives the full variable domain: DVKVTQSSRYLVKRTGEKVFLECVQDMDHENMFWYRQDPGLGLRLIYFSYDVKMKEKGDIPEGYSVSREKKERFSLILESASTNQTSMYLCASSLEQGAIVETQYFGPGTRLLVL.

The chain couples TRBV5-4 to TRBJ1-3; D ambiguous. In germline, CDR1 is SGHNT, CDR2 YYREEE (reference sequence). The germline V and J ends were trimmed by 6 bases and 2 bases, with 24 bases remaining between them. This CDR3 has 18 amino acids. The CDR3 DNA is TGTGCCAGCACCGACGGCGGGAAGGGTTGGTTCGCTGGAAACACCATATATTTT. Amino acid sequence: CASTDGGKGWFAGNTIYF.

This clone has a single count. V is TRBV11-2 and J is TRBJ1-2; weak D call: TRBD1 (5 bases). The CDR3 runs 14 residues. Trimming took off 2 bases at V and 7 bases at J, with 14 bases between the two ends. Germline V gives CDR1 SGHAT, CDR2 FQNNGV. In DNA, the CDR3 is TGTGCCAGCAGCTTACACGGACAAGGCAGTGGCTACACCTTC. It codes for CASSLHGQGSGYTF.